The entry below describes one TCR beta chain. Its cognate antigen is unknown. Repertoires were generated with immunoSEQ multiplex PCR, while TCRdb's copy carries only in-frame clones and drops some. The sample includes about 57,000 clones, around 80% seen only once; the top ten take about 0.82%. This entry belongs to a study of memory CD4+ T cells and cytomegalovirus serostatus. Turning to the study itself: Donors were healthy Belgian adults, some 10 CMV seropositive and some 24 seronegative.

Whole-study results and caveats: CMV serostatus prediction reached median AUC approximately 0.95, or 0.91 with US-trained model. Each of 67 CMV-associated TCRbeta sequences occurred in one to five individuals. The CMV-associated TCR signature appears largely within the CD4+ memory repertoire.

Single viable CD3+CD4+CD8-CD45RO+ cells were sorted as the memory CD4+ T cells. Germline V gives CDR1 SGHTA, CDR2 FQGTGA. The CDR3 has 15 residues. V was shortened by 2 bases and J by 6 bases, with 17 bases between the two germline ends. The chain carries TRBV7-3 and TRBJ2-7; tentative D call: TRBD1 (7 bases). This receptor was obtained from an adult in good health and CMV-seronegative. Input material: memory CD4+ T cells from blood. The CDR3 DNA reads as TGTGCCAGCAGCTTATTGGGTGGAGGGGGCGGCGAGCAGTACTTC. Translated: CASSLLGGGGGEQYF.